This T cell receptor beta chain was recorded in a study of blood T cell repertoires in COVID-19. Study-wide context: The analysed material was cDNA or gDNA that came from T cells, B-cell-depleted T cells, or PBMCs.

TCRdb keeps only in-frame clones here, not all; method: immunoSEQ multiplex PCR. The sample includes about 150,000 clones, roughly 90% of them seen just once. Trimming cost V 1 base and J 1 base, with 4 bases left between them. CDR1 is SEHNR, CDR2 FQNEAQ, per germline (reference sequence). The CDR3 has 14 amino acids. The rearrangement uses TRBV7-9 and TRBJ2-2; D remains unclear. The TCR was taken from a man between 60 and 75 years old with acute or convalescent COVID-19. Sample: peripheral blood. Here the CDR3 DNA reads TGTGCCAGCAGCTTAGGACAGAACACCGGGGAGCTGTTTTTT. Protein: CASSLGQNTGELFF. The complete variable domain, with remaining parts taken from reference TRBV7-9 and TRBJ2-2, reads DTGVSQNPRHKITKRGQNVTFRCDPISEHNRLYWYRQTLGQGPEFLTYFQNEAQLEKSRLLSDRFSAERPKGSFSTLEIQRTEQGDSAMYLCASSLGQNTGELFFGEGSRLTVL.